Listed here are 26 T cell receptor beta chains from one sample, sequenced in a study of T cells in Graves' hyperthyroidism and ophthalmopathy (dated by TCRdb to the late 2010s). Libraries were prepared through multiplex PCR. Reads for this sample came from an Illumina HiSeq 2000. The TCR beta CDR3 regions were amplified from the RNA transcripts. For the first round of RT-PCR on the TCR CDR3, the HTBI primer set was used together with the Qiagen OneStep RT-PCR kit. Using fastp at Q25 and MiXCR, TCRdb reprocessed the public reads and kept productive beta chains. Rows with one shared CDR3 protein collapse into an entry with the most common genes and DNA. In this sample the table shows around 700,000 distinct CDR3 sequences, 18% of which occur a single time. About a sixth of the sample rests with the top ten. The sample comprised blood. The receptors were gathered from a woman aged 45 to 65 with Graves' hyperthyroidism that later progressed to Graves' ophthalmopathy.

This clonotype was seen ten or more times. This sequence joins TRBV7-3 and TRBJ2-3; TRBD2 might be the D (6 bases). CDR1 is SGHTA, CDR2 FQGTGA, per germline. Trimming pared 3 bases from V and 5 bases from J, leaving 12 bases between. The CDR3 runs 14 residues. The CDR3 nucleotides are TGTGCCAGCAGCTTGGGACTCTCGTTAGATACGCAGTATTTT. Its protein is CASSLGLSLDTQYF.

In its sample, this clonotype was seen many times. Here the CDR3 reads CASHVHTEAFF. CDR3 coding DNA: TGTGCCAGCCATGTTCACACTGAAGCTTTCTTT. The chain uses TRBV2 and TRBJ1-1, with D unresolved. The CDR3 sequence is 11 residues long. V lost 8 bases to trimming and J lost 3 bases, with 7 bases between them. Germline V gene data show CDR1 as SNHLY and CDR2 as FYNNEI.

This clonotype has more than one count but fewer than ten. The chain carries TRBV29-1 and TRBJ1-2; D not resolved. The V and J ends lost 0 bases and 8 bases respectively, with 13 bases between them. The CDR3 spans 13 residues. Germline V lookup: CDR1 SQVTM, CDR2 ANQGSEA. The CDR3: CSVEDFPGWGYTF. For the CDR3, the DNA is TGCAGCGTTGAAGACTTCCCCGGCTGGGGCTACACCTTC.

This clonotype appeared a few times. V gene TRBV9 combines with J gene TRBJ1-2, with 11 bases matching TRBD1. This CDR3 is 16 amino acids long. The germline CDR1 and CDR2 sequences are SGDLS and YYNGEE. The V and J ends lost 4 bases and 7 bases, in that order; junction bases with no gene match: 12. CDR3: CASSTTLDRGQGGYTF. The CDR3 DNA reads TGTGCCAGCAGCACCACCCTGGACAGGGGGCAGGGTGGCTACACCTTC.

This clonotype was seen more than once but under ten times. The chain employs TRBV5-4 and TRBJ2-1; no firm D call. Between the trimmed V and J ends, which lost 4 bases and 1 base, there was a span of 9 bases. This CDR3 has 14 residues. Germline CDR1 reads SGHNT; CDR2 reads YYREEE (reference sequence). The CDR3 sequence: CASSASSSYNEQFF. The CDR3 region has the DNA TGTGCCAGCAGCGCGAGCTCATCCTACAATGAGCAGTTCTTC.

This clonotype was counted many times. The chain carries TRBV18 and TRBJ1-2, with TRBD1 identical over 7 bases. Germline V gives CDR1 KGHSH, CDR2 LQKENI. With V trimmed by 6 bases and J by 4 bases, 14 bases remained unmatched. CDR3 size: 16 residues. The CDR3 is CASSSGQSMSGYGYTF. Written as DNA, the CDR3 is TGTGCCAGCTCGTCGGGACAGTCAATGTCGGGCTATGGCTACACCTTC.

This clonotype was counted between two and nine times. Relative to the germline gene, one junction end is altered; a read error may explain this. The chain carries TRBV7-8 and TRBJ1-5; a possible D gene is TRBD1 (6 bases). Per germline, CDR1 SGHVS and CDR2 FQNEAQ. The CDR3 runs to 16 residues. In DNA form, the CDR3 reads TGTGCCAGCAGCGTAGCCGGGACACGAAGCAATCAGCCCCAGCATTTT. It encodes CASSVAGTRSNQPQHF.

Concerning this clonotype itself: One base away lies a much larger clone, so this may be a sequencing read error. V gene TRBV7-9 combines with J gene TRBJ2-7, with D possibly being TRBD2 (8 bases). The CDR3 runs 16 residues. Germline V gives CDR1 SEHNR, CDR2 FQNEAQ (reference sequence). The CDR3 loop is CANSSTGGGDYHEQYF. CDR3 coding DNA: TGTGCCAACAGCTCCACGGGAGGGGGCGACTACCACGAGCAGTACTTC.

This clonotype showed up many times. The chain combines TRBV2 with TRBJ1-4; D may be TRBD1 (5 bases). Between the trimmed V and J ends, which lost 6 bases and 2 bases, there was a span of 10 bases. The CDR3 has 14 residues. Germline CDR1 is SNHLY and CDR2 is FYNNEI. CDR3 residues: CASSARATNEKLFF. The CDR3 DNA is TGTGCCAGCAGCGCCAGGGCCACTAATGAAAAACTGTTTTTT.

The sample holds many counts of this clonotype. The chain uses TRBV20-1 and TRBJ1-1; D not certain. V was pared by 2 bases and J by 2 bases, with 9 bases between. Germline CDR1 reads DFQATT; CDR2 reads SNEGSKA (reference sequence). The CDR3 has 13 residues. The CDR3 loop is CSARSDLNTEAFF. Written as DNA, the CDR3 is TGCAGTGCTAGATCTGACCTAAACACTGAAGCTTTCTTT.

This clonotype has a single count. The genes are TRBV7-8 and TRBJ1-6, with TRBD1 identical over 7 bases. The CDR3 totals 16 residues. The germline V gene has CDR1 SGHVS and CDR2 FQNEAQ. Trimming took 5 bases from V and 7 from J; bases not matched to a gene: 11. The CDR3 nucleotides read TGTGCCAGCAGCCCCCTACCCGGGACAGAAAATTCACCCCTCCACTTT. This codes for CASSPLPGTENSPLHF.

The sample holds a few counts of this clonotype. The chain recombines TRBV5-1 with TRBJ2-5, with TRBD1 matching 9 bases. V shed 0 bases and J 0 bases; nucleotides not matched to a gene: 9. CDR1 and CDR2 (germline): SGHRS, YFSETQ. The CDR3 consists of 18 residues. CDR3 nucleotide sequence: TGCGCCAGCAGCTTGGGTGGTGGGACAGGGCCGTACCAAGAGACCCAGTACTTC. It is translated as CASSLGGGTGPYQETQYF.

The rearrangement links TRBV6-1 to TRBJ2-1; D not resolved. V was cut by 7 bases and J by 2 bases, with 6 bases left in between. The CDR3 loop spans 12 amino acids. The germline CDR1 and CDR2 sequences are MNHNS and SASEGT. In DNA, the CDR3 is TGTGCCAGCACCGGAACCTACAATGAGCAGTTCTTC. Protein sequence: CASTGTYNEQFF.

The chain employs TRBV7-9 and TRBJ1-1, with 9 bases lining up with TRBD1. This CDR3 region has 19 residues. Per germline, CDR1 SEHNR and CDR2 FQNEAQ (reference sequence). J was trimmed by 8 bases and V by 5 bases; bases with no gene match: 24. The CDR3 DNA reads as TGTGCCAGCAGCGTCCAGACCGGGACAGGGAGGAGGAAGGTGTCCGAAGCTTTCTTT. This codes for CASSVQTGTGRRKVSEAFF.

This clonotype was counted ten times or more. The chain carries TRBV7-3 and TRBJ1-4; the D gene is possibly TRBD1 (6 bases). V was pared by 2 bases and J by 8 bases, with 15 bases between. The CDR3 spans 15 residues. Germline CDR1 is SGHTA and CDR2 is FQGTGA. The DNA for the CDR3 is TGTGCCAGCAGCTTATACGGGGGGCGTGGGGAAAAACTGTTTTTT. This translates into CASSLYGGRGEKLFF.

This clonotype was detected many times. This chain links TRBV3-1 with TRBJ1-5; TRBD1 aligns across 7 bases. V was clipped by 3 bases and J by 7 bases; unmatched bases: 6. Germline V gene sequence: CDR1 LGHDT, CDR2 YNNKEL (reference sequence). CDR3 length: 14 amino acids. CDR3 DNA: TGTGCCAGCAGCCATGACAGGGTGCACCAGCCCCAGCATTTT. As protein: CASSHDRVHQPQHF.

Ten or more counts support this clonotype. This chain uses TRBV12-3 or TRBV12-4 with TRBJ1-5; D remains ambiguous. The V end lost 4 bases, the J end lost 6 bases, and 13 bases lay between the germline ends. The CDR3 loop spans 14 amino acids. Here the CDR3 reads CASSWTPPSQPQHF. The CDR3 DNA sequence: TGTGCCAGCAGTTGGACCCCGCCGAGTCAGCCCCAGCATTTT.

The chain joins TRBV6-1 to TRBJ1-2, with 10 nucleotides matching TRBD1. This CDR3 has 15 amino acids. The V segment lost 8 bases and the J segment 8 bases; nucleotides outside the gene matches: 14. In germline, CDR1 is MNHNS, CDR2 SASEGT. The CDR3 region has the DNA TGTGCCAGCGAACCGGGACAGGGGACTTCCGTGGGCTACACCTTC. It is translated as CASEPGQGTSVGYTF.

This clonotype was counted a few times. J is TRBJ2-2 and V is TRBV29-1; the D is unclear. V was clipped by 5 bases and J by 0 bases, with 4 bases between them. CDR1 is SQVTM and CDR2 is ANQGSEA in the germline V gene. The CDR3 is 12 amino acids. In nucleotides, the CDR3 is TGCAGCGTTTGGCCGAACACCGGGGAGCTGTTTTTT. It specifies CSVWPNTGELFF.

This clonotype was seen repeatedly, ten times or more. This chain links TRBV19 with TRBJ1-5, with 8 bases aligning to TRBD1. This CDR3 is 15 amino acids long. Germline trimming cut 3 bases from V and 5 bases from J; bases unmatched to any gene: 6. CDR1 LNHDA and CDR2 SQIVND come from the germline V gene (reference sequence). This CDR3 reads CASSMGRGLDQPQHF. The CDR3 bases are TGTGCCAGTAGTATGGGCAGGGGGCTCGATCAGCCCCAGCATTTT. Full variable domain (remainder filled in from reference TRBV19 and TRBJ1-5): DGGITQSPKYLFRKEGQNVTLSCEQNLNHDAMYWYRQDPGQGLRLIYYSQIVNDFQKGDIAEGYSVSREKKESFPLTVTSAQKNPTAFYLCASSMGRGLDQPQHFGDGTRLSIL.

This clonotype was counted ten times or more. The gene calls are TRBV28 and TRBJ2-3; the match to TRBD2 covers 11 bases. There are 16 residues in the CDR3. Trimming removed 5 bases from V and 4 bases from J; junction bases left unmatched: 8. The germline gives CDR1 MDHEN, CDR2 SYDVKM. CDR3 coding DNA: TGTGCCAGCAGTAAGGGCCTAGCGGGGGGCCCAGATACGCAGTATTTT. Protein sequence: CASSKGLAGGPDTQYF.

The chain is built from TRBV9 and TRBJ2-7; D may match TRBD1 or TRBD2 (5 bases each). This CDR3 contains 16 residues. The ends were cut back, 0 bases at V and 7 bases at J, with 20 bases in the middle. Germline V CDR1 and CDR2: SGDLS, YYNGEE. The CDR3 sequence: CASSVGLEEAWGEQYF. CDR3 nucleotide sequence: TGTGCCAGCAGCGTAGGATTAGAGGAAGCTTGGGGGGAGCAGTACTTC.

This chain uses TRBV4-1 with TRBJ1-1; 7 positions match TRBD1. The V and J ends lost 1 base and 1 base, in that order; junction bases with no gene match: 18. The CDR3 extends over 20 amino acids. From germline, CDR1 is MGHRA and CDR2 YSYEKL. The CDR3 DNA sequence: TGCGCCAGCAGCCAAGGTGCATTTAGACAGGGCGCGAGTGGGAACACTGAAGCTTTCTTT. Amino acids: CASSQGAFRQGASGNTEAFF.

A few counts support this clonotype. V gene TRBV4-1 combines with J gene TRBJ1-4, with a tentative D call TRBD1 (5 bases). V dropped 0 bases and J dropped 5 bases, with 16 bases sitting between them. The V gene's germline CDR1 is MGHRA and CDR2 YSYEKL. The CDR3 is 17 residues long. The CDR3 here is CASSQDVPPGRNEKLFF. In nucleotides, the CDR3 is TGCGCCAGCAGCCAAGATGTCCCCCCAGGGAGGAATGAAAAACTGTTTTTT.

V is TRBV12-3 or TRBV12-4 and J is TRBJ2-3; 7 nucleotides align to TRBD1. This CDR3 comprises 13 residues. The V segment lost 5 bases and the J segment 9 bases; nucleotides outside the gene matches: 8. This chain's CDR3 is CASSIQGLGTQYF. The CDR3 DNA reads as TGTGCCAGCAGTATACAGGGGTTGGGAACGCAGTATTTT.

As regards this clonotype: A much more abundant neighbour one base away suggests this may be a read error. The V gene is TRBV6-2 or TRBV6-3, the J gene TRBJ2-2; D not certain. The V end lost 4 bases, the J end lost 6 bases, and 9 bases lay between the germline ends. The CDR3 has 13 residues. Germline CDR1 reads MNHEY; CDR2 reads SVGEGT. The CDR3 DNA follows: TGTGCCAGCAGTTCTGGGCAGGCCGGGGAGCTGTTTTTT. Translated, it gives CASSSGQAGELFF.